This TCR beta chain emerged from a study of T cell responses to AZD1222 COVID-19 vaccine. Study-level findings and limits: After two AZD1222 doses, spike-specific TCR breadth and depth rose versus day 0. Donors in the cohort were predominantly white British and more often female, and clonal diversity was possibly underestimated.

Worth noting for this clone: The antigen remains unidentified.

Method: immunoSEQ multiplex PCR; TCRdb's copy keeps in-frame clones and lacks some. The sample holds approximately 300,000 clones, around 93% seen once. The clonotype was recovered from an adult who received the AZD1222 COVID-19 vaccine. The material was peripheral blood, obtained 28 days after the second AZD1222 dose.

CDR3 coding DNA: TGTGCCACCAGCAGTGTAAAAATAGCAGTCTCCTACAATGAGCAGTTCTTC. Its translation is CATSSVKIAVSYNEQFF. The V call is TRBV15, the J call TRBJ2-1; no definite D call. Germline V gene data show CDR1 as LNHNV and CDR2 as YYDKDF (reference sequence). CDR3 length: 17 residues. Deletions cut 3 bases from V and 0 bases from J, with 15 bases between.